This T cell receptor beta chain is from a study of shared clonotypes between healthy human individuals. Per the germline V gene, CDR1 is LGHNA and CDR2 is YSLEER. This CDR3 is 14 amino acids long. V lost 4 bases and J 2 bases, leaving 9 bases between the germline ends. Here immunoSEQ multiplex PCR was the method, and the copy in TCRdb shows in-frame clones only, minus some. The sample lists around 300,000 clones, roughly 87% occurring once. V usage is TRBV4-3 and J usage is TRBJ2-1; D assignment may be TRBD1 or TRBD2 (5 bases each). The source material was memory CD8+ T cells sorted from blood. Indicated subset: CD45RO+ cells pooled with CCR7-negative TemRA cells. The sequence derives from a young man in good health. Here the CDR3 reads CASSPGAPYNEQFF. For the CDR3, the DNA is TGCGCCAGCAGCCCCGGGGCGCCCTACAATGAGCAGTTCTTC.